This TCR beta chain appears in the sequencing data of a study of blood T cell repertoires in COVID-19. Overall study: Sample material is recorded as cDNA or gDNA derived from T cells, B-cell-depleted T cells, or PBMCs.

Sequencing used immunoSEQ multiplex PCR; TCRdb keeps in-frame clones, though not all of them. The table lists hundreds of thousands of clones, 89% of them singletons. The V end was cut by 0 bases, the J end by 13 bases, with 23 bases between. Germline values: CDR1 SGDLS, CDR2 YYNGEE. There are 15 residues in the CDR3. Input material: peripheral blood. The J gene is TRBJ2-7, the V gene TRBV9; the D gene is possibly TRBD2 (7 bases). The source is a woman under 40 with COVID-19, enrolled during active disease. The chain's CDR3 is CASSVGGGGATNLYF. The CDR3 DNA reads TGTGCCAGCAGCGTAGGAGGGGGAGGGGCCACTAACCTTTACTTC.